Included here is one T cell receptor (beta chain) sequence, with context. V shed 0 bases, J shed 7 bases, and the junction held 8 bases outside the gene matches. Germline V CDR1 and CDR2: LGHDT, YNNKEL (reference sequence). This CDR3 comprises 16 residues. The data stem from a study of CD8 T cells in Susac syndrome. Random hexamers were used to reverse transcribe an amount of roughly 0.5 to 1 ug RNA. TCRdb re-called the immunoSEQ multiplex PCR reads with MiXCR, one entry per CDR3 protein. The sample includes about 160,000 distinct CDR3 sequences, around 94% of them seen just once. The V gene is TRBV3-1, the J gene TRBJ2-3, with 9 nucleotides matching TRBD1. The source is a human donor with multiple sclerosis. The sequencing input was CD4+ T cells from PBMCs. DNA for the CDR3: TGTGCCAGCAGCCAAGATCTTGGGACAGGGAGGCATACGCAGTATTTT. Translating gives CASSQDLGTGRHTQYF.